These 22 T cell receptor beta chains were all obtained from the same sample, sequenced in a study of blood T cell repertoires in COVID-19. Assay used: immunoSEQ multiplex PCR; TCRdb lists only in-frame clones, some missing. The sample records under 200,000 clones, about 82% being singletons. The sample taken for sequencing was peripheral blood. The source is a man aged 70-80 years with active or convalescent COVID-19.

The rearrangement links TRBV3-1 (or the pseudogene TRBV3-2) to TRBJ2-2; D possibly corresponds to TRBD1 (6 bases). The CDR3 covers 15 residues. Germline V CDR1 and CDR2: LGHDT, YNNKEL (reference sequence). V dropped 0 bases and J dropped 4 bases, with 9 bases sitting between them. CDR3 sequence reads: CASSQDRGTTGELFF. Here the CDR3 DNA reads TGTGCCAGCAGCCAAGATAGGGGGACCACCGGGGAGCTGTTTTTT.

This chain links TRBV27 with TRBJ1-2, with 8 bases aligning to TRBD1. V lost 2 bases to trimming and J lost 3 bases; unmatched junction nucleotides: 2. The CDR3 is made up of 14 amino acids. Germline loops: CDR1 MNHEY, CDR2 SMNVEV (reference sequence). In DNA form, the CDR3 reads TGTGCCAGCAGTTTAGGACAGGGAGACTATGGCTACACCTTC. Translated: CASSLGQGDYGYTF.

The chain links TRBV27 to TRBJ1-5; 10 bases are a match to TRBD1. This CDR3 is built from 15 residues. Trimming removed 6 bases from V and 7 bases from J; junction bases left unmatched: 9. Germline V gene data show CDR1 as MNHEY and CDR2 as SMNVEV (reference sequence). The CDR3 loop reads CASRPGTGVSQPQHF. The CDR3 nucleotides are TGTGCCAGCAGGCCCGGGACAGGGGTTAGCCAGCCCCAGCATTTT.

This clone has more than one count but fewer than ten. The rearrangement uses TRBV4-1 and TRBJ1-5; possibly TRBD1 for D (5 bases). The CDR3 length is 14 residues. V lost 0 bases and J 9 bases, leaving 12 bases between the germline ends. The germline CDR1 and CDR2 sequences are MGHRA and YSYEKL. CDR3 DNA sequence: TGCGCCAGCAGCCAAGAAGCAGACGACAGGCCCCAGCATTTT. It encodes CASSQEADDRPQHF.

The CDR3 reads CAISDTSGQETQYF. CDR3 DNA sequence: TGTGCCATCAGTGACACTAGCGGGCAAGAGACCCAGTACTTC. The V gene is TRBV10-3, the J gene TRBJ2-5; TRBD2 agrees at 9 bases. CDR1 ENHRY and CDR2 SYGVKD come from the germline V gene. V lost 3 bases, J lost 2 bases, and 1 base stayed unmatched. The CDR3 consists of 14 residues.

The CDR3, as DNA: TGTGCCAGCAGCTTAGCTCGTGGCGGGCGGCCAGATACGCAGTATTTT. Amino acids: CASSLARGGRPDTQYF. J is TRBJ2-3 and V is TRBV7-9, with D tentatively TRBD2 (5 bases). Germline V CDR1 and CDR2: SEHNR, FQNEAQ (reference sequence). The CDR3 sequence is 16 residues long. V gave up 0 bases and J gave up 4 bases, with 14 bases separating them.

The chain joins TRBV19 to TRBJ2-1, with D unresolved. Germline V gives CDR1 LNHDA, CDR2 SQIVND (reference sequence). Trimming stripped 2 bases from V and 6 bases from J, with 14 bases between. The CDR3 runs to 15 residues. The CDR3 is CASSIPPLRFNEQFF. The CDR3 region has the DNA TGTGCCAGTAGTATACCCCCACTCCGTTTCAATGAGCAGTTCTTC.

V and J are TRBV30 and TRBJ1-2; TRBD1 might be the D (6 bases). Germline values: CDR1 GTSNPN, CDR2 SVGIG (reference sequence). CDR3 length equals 13 residues. Trimming cost V 3 bases and J 4 bases, with 12 bases left between them. The CDR3 protein is CAWSRGEGYGYTF. CDR3 DNA: TGTGCCTGGAGCAGGGGTGAGGGCTATGGCTACACCTTC.

The rearrangement joins TRBV6-6 to TRBJ2-7; the D is unclear. CDR3 length equals 14 residues. CDR1 and CDR2 (germline): MNHNY, SVGAGI (reference sequence). Trimming removed 6 bases at V and 0 bases at J, with 12 bases between. The CDR3 coding sequence is TGTGCCAGCAGGGCCACATACAGCTCCTACGAGCAGTACTTC. It encodes CASRATYSSYEQYF.

The chain uses TRBV12-2 and TRBJ2-7; no check of the table's D call, TRBD2, against the DNA was made. TRBV12-2 is a pseudogene. This CDR3 has 18 residues. The CDR3 region is CASRSKNAGGRWSYEQYF. The CDR3 DNA reads as TGTGCAAGTCGCTCCAAGAATGCGGGAGGGAGGTGGTCCTACGAGCAGTACTTC.

V is TRBV4-3 and J is TRBJ2-5; D is perhaps TRBD1 (6 bases). V lost 2 bases to trimming and J lost 5 bases, with 9 bases between them. Germline CDR1 reads LGHNA; CDR2 reads YSLEER. The CDR3 contains 13 residues. This CDR3 is CASSQHREETQYF. The CDR3 nucleotides read TGCGCCAGCAGCCAACACAGGGAGGAGACCCAGTACTTC.

As DNA, the CDR3 is TGTGCCAGCGGTGGGACTAGCGCGACTGAGCAGTTCTTC. The encoded protein is CASGGTSATEQFF. This sequence joins TRBV2 and TRBJ2-1, with TRBD2 matching 10 bases. The CDR3 spans 13 residues. Looked up from germline, CDR1 is SNHLY and CDR2 is FYNNEI. V lost 8 bases, J lost 9 bases, and 7 bases stayed unmatched.

The V and J genes are TRBV27 and TRBJ1-6; 8 nucleotides align to TRBD1. Germline assignment: CDR1 MNHEY and CDR2 SMNVEV (reference sequence). The CDR3 totals 14 residues. Unmatched junction bases numbered 5, after V lost 4 bases and J lost 9 bases. The CDR3 sequence is CASSSTGEVSPLHF. Written as DNA, the CDR3 is TGTGCCAGCAGTTCGACAGGGGAGGTTTCACCCCTCCACTTT.

The chain joins TRBV4-2 to TRBJ1-2; D is undetermined. Germline CDR1 is LGHNA and CDR2 is YNFKEQ. The CDR3 is made up of 12 amino acids. The V end was cut by 1 base, the J end by 7 bases, with 7 bases between. The CDR3 DNA reads as TGTGCCAGCAGCCAAGCGGGGAGTGGCTACACCTTC. Protein sequence: CASSQAGSGYTF.

This clone was picked up a small number of times. The J gene is TRBJ1-2, the V gene TRBV5-8; D may be TRBD1 (5 bases). The CDR3 consists of 14 residues. Germline CDR1 SGHTS, CDR2 YDEGEE. V was pared by 2 bases and J by 3 bases, with 11 bases between. Here the CDR3 DNA reads TGTGCCAGCAGCTTCGGAGGAGGGGACTATGGCTACACCTTC. Amino acid sequence: CASSFGGGDYGYTF.

The V and J genes are TRBV11-2 and TRBJ1-1; no clear D gene. The CDR3 spans 12 residues. Germline lookup yields CDR1 SGHAT and CDR2 FQNNGV. Trimming removed 3 bases from V and 5 bases from J, with 7 bases in between. This CDR3 is CASSFSRTEAFF. The CDR3 bases are TGTGCCAGCAGCTTCTCTCGGACTGAAGCTTTCTTT.

V usage is TRBV6-5 and J usage is TRBJ2-7; TRBD2 matches at 7 bases. Germline values: CDR1 MNHEY, CDR2 SVGAGI. V lost 1 base and J lost 2; bases outside the gene matches: 5. This CDR3 has 15 amino acids. The CDR3 spells CASSYLGEGPYEQYF. The CDR3 DNA follows: TGTGCCAGCAGTTACTTAGGGGAGGGTCCCTACGAGCAGTACTTC.

This chain joins TRBV6-5 and TRBJ2-1; D perhaps matches TRBD2 (6 bases). CDR3 size: 14 residues. Trimming shortened V by 7 bases and J by 4 bases, and 14 bases separated the two germline ends. The germline gives CDR1 MNHEY, CDR2 SVGAGI. The CDR3 coding sequence is TGTGCCAGCATGGCCGGGACTCCGTACAATGAGCAGTTCTTC. Residues: CASMAGTPYNEQFF.

Here the CDR3 DNA reads TGTGCTAGTGGTTTGGTAAGGGCGGGACTCCGCACAGATACGCAGTATTTT. Residues: CASGLVRAGLRTDTQYF. The V and J genes are TRBV12-5 and TRBJ2-3; D perhaps matches TRBD2 (6 bases). The CDR3 extends over 17 amino acids. Deletions cut 0 bases from V and 1 base from J, with 14 bases between. Germline CDR1 reads LGHNT; CDR2 reads FRNRAP.

A few counts support this clone. This chain links TRBV4-1 with TRBJ1-3; a weak D match, TRBD1 (5 bases). The CDR3 runs 17 residues. Looked up from germline, CDR1 is MGHRA and CDR2 is YSYEKL. With 2 bases removed from V and 0 bases from J, the gap between germline ends came to 14 bases. The CDR3 bases are TGCGCCAGCAGCCAAACCGGACGGGACTCCTCTGGAAACACCATATATTTT. As protein: CASSQTGRDSSGNTIYF.

The CDR3, as DNA: TGTGCCAGCAGCCCGTCGACAGCGAACACCATATATTTT. It is translated as CASSPSTANTIYF. This rearrangement joins TRBV3-1 (or the pseudogene TRBV3-2) to TRBJ1-3; D possibly corresponds to TRBD1 (5 bases). In germline, CDR1 is LGHDT, CDR2 YNNKEL (reference sequence). The CDR3 length is 13 residues. Trimming took off 4 bases at V and 7 bases at J, with 11 bases between the two ends.

The chain joins TRBV5-4 to TRBJ1-1; D perhaps matches TRBD1 (5 bases). The CDR3 contains 12 residues. V lost 7 bases and J 1 base, leaving 8 bases between the germline ends. Germline CDR1 and CDR2: SGHNT and YYREEE (reference sequence). The DNA for the CDR3 is TGTGCCAGCGGCAGGGCGAACACTGAAGCTTTCTTT. This translates into CASGRANTEAFF. The full variable domain, rest sourced from reference TRBV5-4 and TRBJ1-1, is ETGVTQSPTHLIKTRGQQVTLRCSSQSGHNTVSWYQQALGQGPQFIFQYYREEENGRGNFPPRFSGLQFPNYSSELNVNALELDDSALYLCASGRANTEAFFGQGTRLTVV.